This TCR beta chain was sequenced in a study of cytomegalovirus exposure and HLA in healthy donors. Study-wide findings and caveats: The authors later linked a missense DCLRE1C variant to TCR beta V- and J-gene trimming.

This CDR3 spans 13 amino acids. The germline gives CDR1 MNHEY, CDR2 SVGAGI. Unmatched junction bases numbered 2, after V lost 2 bases and J lost 9 bases. For this clone: The target antigen is unknown.

The PCR contained 60 Vbeta and 13 Jbeta primers. Original processing methods: Counted up in a later analysis, unique TCR beta chains came to 65 million to 80 million, with roughly 11 million shared. The method was immunoSEQ multiplex PCR; TCRdb's version includes in-frame clones alone and lacks a portion of them. The DNA was the basis for D and trimming; V, J and clone size are from that table. In the table there are 89,000 or so clones, over 75% of which are singletons. This receptor was identified in a boy aged 5-17 years in good health and CMV-seronegative. The source material was PBMCs. This chain uses TRBV6-5 with TRBJ2-1; 9 nucleotides align to TRBD2. In nucleotides, the CDR3 is TGTGCCAGCAGTTACGCGGGAGGGGGTGAGCAGTTCTTC. This encodes CASSYAGGGEQFF.